This T cell receptor (beta chain) stems from a study of blood T cell repertoires in COVID-19. Overall study: Sources were T cells, B-cell-depleted T cells, or PBMCs; the material itself was cDNA or gDNA.

Data came from immunoSEQ multiplex PCR; TCRdb stores just in-frame clones and leaves some out. The sample has 150,000 or so clones, approximately 81% seen once; the top ten hold approximately 18%. CDR1 and CDR2 (germline): LNHDA, SQIVND (reference sequence). This CDR3 is 12 amino acids long. With V trimmed by 8 bases and J by 8 bases, 3 bases remained unmatched. This TCR was recovered from a man between 60 and 75 years old who had recovered from COVID-19. Sequenced input: PBMCs or T cells enriched from blood (not recorded which). This sequence joins TRBV19 and TRBJ1-6; 7 positions agree with TRBD1. CDR3 nucleotide sequence: TGTGCCAGTCATACAGGGGATTCACCCCTCCACTTT. Its protein is CASHTGDSPLHF.